This T cell receptor (beta chain) was sequenced for a study of T cell responses to AZD1222 COVID-19 vaccine (dated by TCRdb to 2020 to 2022). In the study overall: TCR sequencing covered fewer than 250 trial participants: 207 given two doses of AZD1222 and around 25 given two doses of MenACWY control vaccine. Enrollment into the trials was organized by age into subgroups of 18-55, 56-69 and 70-plus years, and those subgroups contained roughly 150, 30 and 60 TCR-sequenced participants, respectively. General study outcomes and caveats: Conclusions about previously exposed vaccinees are limited because only five to seven AZD1222 recipients were SARS-CoV-2 seropositive at baseline. The 56-69-year group was small, and its depth increase did not reach significance, likely because of low power. Participants were mostly white British and included more females than males, and it was suggested by the authors that clonal diversity may have been underestimated. Epitopes outside the regions mutated in the B.1.351 and B.1.1.7 variants were reportedly recognized by nearly half of the unique spike-specific TCRs. After two AZD1222 doses, spike-specific TCR breadth and depth were significantly higher than at day 0 and than in MenACWY recipients. Because no day 14 peak-response samples were available, the repertoires could be characterized only after the peak T cell response. The vaccine-associated CD4 TCRs covered the entire spike protein, and the dominant responses fell in regions 160-218 and 743-854.

The CDR3 regions of human TCRbeta chains were subjected to immunosequencing. Per the original workflow: TCRs in the repertoires were matched against a reference library of SARS-CoV-2-specific TCRs that had been generated with the MIRA antigen-specificity platform. Breadth was defined as the fraction of unique TCRs that were SARS-CoV-2-associated, and depth was defined as the fraction of total T cells that were SARS-CoV-2-associated. Using the MIRA data, each spike-specific TCR was assigned both to the spike region to which the TCR was reactive and to a CD4 or CD8 class. Log10-transformed breadth and depth values were compared by one-way ANOVA with Sidak's multiple comparisons tests. In TCRdb, the immuneACCESS table is reduced to in-frame sequences with V and J assigned. These tables do not hold every clone; where another copy was compared, an unresolved V gene accounts for under half, and the others remain unexplained. V and J calls and clone size are copied from that table; D and trimming were computed from the DNA. A total of 90,000 to 100,000 clones appear in this sample, over 75% of them only once. The biggest ten clones account for roughly an eighth of the sample.

Points on this clone: No antigen is known for it. Qualities for individual bases were not recorded, and no much larger clone is one base off.

Including cysteine and phenylalanine, the CDR3 has 16 amino acids. The CDR3 DNA has 48 bases and is translated from base 1. The sample's time point label, decoded: about 28 days (+/-7) after the second vaccine dose. AZD1222 recipients with second doses at about 4 weeks or about 12 weeks were pooled, because spike-specific TCR depth and breadth did not differ between schedules. Samples from vaccinated people were obtained from the UK trials COV001 and COV002, which included a single-blind randomized controlled phase 2/3 trial of AZD1222 (ChAdOx1 nCoV-19) in healthy adults. For TCRbeta chain sequencing, PBMC samples were collected from trial participants at day 0 and at day 28 after the second dose.

The receptor comes from an adult who received the AZD1222 COVID-19 vaccine. Specimen: peripheral blood, collected 28 days after the second AZD1222 dose. The chain couples TRBV21-1 to TRBJ2-1. TRBV21-1 is designated a pseudogene. DNA sequence: TGTGCCAGCAGCAGACAAACTAGGGGTGTTTGCAATGAGCAGTTCTTC. Its translation reads: CASSRQTRGVCNEQFF.